The present T cell receptor (beta chain) was sequenced within a study of graft-versus-host responses after intestinal transplantation. Looking at the study overall: Multivisceral, liver-intestinal, or isolated intestinal grafts were transplanted into recipients. Tacrolimus and steroids were given for 2 to 4 years to all recipients after anti-thymocyte globulin induction.

Responders (around 200,000, CFSE-labeled) were co-plated with around 200,000 irradiated, violet-dye-labeled stimulators. Cell sorting after the reaction yielded proliferating CFSE-low CD3+CD4+ and CD3+CD8+ responders. This clone was seen a handful of times. Produced via immunoSEQ multiplex PCR; TCRdb's table is partial and in-frame only. The sample consists of fewer than 25,000 clones, about 48% of them appearing once. Trimming cost V 5 bases and J 5 bases; bases outside gene matches: 16. CDR3 size: 17 residues. Germline V gene sequence: CDR1 PRHDT, CDR2 FYEKMQ (reference sequence). Study-wide results and caveats: Patients who carried graft-donor T cell macrochimerism also had high graft-versus-host to host-versus-graft clonal ratios in their allografts.

This sample comprised alloreactive CD8+ T cells from a mixed lymphocyte reaction culture, obtained before transplantation. Specified subset: CFSE-low proliferating T cells sorted from roughly 6-day pre-transplant mixed lymphocyte reaction (GvH or HvG direction). This sequence joins TRBV13 and TRBJ2-3, with TRBD2 matching 7 bases. The TCR comes from a human patient who was an organ donor for intestinal transplantation. CDR3: CASSRTIVGGREDTQYF. The CDR3 DNA reads as TGTGCCAGCAGCCGGACAATCGTGGGAGGGCGGGAAGATACGCAGTATTTT.